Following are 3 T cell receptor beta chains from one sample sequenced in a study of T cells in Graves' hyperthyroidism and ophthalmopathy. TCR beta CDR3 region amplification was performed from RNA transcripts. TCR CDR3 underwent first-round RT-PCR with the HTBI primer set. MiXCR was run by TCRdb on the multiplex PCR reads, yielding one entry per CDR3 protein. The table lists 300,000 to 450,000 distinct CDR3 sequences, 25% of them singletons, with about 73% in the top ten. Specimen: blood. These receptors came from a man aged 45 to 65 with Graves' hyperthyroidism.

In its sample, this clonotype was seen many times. In DNA, the CDR3 is TGTGCCAGCTCACTCGGGACTAGCTCTCGCGAGCAGTTCTTC. It codes for CASSLGTSSREQFF. The rearrangement uses TRBV28 and TRBJ2-1; 9 nucleotides agree with TRBD2. V lost 8 bases to trimming and J lost 10 bases; unmatched junction nucleotides: 12. CDR1 and CDR2 (germline): MDHEN, SYDVKM. This CDR3 is built from 14 residues. Together with reference TRBV28 and TRBJ2-1, the CDR3 gives the full variable domain: DVKVTQSSRYLVKRTGEKVFLECVQDMDHENMFWYRQDPGLGLRLIYFSYDVKMKEKGDIPEGYSVSREKKERFSLILESASTNQTSMYLCASSLGTSSREQFFGPGTRLTVL.

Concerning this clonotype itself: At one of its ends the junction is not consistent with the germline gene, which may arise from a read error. CDR3 bases: TGTGCCAGCGGCTTAGAATCGGCAGGGACTTCTACGCTGCAGTACTTC. Its translation is CASGLESAGTSTLQYF. The chain recombines TRBV11-2 with TRBJ2-7, with a possible D match to TRBD2 (6 bases). In germline, CDR1 is SGHAT, CDR2 FQNNGV. This CDR3 is built from 16 residues.

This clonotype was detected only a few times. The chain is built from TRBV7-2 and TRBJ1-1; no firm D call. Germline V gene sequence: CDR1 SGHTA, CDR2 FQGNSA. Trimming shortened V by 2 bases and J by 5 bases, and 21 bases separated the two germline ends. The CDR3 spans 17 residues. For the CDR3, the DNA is TGTGCCAGCAGCTTACTCTCCGGTCGTGGATCGGGTACTGAAGCTTTCTTT. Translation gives CASSLLSGRGSGTEAFF.